This note documents a single T cell receptor beta chain sequence. Assay used: immunoSEQ multiplex PCR; TCRdb lists only in-frame clones, some missing. The table records 120,000 or so clones, 85% to 90% of them present only once. The data stem from a study of T cell responses to AZD1222 COVID-19 vaccine. From germline, CDR1 is SNHLY and CDR2 FYNNEI. Trimming took 6 bases from V and 6 from J; bases not matched to a gene: 11. The CDR3 spans 15 residues. This chain uses TRBV2 with TRBJ1-2, with 9 bases identical to TRBD1. The material was peripheral blood, obtained on day 0 of AZD1222 vaccination. The sequence was obtained from an adult in good health. CDR3: CASSLKGQGGNGYTF. As DNA, the CDR3 is TGTGCCAGCAGCCTTAAGGGACAGGGTGGGAATGGCTACACCTTC. Full variable domain (missing parts from reference TRBV2 and TRBJ1-2): EPEVTQTPSHQVTQMGQEVILRCVPISNHLYFYWYRQILGQKVEFLVSFYNNEISEKSEIFDDQFSVERPDGSNFTLKIRSTKLEDSAMYFCASSLKGQGGNGYTFGSGTRLTVV.